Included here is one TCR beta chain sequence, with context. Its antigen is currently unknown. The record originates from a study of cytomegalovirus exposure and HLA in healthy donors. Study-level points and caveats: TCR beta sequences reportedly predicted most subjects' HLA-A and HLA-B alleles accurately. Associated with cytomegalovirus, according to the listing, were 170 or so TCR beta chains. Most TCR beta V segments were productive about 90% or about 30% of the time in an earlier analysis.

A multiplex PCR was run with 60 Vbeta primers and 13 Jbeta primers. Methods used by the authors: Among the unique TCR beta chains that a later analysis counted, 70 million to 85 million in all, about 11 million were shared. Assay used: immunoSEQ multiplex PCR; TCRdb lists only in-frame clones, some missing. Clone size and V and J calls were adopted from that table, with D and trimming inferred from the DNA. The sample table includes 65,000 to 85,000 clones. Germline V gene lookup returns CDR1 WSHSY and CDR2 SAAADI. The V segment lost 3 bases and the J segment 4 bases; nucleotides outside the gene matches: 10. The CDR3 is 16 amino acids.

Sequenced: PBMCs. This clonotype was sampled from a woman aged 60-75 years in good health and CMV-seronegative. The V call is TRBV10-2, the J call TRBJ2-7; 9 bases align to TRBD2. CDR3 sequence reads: CASSEIGREGAYEQYF. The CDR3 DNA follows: TGCGCCAGCAGTGAAATCGGGCGGGAGGGGGCATACGAGCAGTACTTC.